The 3 T cell receptor beta chains presented below share a single source sample, sequenced in a study of blood T cell repertoires in COVID-19. The repertoire was sequenced with immunoSEQ multiplex PCR; TCRdb's copy has only in-frame clones and lacks some. The sample yields about 160,000 clones, 70% to 90% seen once. What was sequenced was peripheral blood. These receptors came from a woman aged 55 to 70 with COVID-19, enrolled during active disease.

The gene calls are TRBV15 and TRBJ2-5; 10 bases map to TRBD1. Germline V gene data show CDR1 as LNHNV and CDR2 as YYDKDF (reference sequence). With 0 bases clipped from V and 5 bases from J, the junction kept 15 bases outside the gene matches. The CDR3 loop spans 19 amino acids. CDR3 sequence (DNA): TGTGCCACCAGCAGAGACCTCTACTTGGACAGGGGGGCTGTTGAGACCCAGTACTTC. Protein: CATSRDLYLDRGAVETQYF.

In this sample, this clone turned up once. The V gene is TRBV5-4, the J gene TRBJ1-1; D perhaps matches TRBD1 (6 bases). Per germline, CDR1 SGHNT and CDR2 YYREEE (reference sequence). The CDR3 covers 15 residues. V was trimmed by 4 bases and J by 4 bases, leaving 17 bases between them. The chain's CDR3 is CASSPMGARGTEAFF. CDR3 bases: TGTGCCAGCAGCCCTATGGGGGCAAGAGGCACTGAAGCTTTCTTT.

V is TRBV4-1 and J is TRBJ1-1; TRBD1 aligns across 8 bases. Germline CDR1 reads MGHRA; CDR2 reads YSYEKL. V shed 1 base and J 10 bases; nucleotides not matched to a gene: 5. The CDR3 is 13 residues long. The DNA for the CDR3 is TGCGCCAGCAGCCAAGTAACACAGGGGGGAGCTTTCTTT. Protein sequence: CASSQVTQGGAFF.